This record looks at one T cell receptor beta chain sequence and its context. What it binds is not known. This entry is derived from a study of shared clonotypes between healthy human individuals. Study information: The study used three CD4 naive, three CD4 memory, two CD8 naive and one CD8 memory plate per donor. Study-level points and caveats: Clonotype sharing across four donors was observed for around 5% of naive CD4 clonotypes. The low donor count limited represented genetic and exposure-history diversity.

V was trimmed by 0 bases and J by 2 bases, leaving 5 bases between them. CDR1 and CDR2 from the germline V gene are SGHRS and YFSETQ. The CDR3 spans 14 residues. Per the original methods: ImmunoSEQ yielded junction-only sequences lacking quality scores, so filtering differed. Libraries were prepared by immunoSEQ multiplex PCR; TCRdb keeps only in-frame clonotypes and omits some of them. That table is the source of V, J and clone size, and D and trimming were worked out from the DNA. In the table there are roughly 680,000 clones, 55% to 80% of which are singletons. The chain employs TRBV5-1 and TRBJ2-2, with D uncertain. The sample taken for sequencing was memory CD4+ T cells sorted from blood. Described subset: CD45RA-negative fraction. This receptor was taken from a woman between 25 and 40 years old in good health. The DNA of the CDR3 is TGCGCCAGCAGCTTGGACCCCAACACCGGGGAGCTGTTTTTT. Its translation is CASSLDPNTGELFF.